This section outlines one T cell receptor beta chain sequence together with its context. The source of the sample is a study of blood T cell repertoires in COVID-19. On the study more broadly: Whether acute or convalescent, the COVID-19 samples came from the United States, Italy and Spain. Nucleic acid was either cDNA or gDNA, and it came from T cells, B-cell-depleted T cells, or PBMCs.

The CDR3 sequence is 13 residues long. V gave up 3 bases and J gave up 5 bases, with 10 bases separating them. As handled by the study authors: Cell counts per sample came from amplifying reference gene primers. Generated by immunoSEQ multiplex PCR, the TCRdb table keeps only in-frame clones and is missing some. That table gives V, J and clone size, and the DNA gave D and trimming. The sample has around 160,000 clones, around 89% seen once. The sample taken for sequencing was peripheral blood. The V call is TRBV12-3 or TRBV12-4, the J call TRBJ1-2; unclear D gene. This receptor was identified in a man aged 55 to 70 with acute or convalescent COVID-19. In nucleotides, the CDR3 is TGTGCCAGCAGTTTGGCAGGCCCTTATGGCTACACCTTC. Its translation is CASSLAGPYGYTF.